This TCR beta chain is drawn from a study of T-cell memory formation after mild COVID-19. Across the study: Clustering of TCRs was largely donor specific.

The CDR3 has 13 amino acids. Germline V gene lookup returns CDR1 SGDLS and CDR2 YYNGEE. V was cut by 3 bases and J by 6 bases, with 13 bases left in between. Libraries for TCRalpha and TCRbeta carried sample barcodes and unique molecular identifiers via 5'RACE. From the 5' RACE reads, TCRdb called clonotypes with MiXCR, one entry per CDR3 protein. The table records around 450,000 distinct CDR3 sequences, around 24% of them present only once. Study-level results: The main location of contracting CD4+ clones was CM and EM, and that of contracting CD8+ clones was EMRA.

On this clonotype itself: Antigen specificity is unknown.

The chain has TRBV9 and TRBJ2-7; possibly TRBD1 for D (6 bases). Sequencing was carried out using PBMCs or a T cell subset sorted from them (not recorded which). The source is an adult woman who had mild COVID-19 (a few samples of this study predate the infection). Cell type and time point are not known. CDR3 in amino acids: CASSDADRGEQYF. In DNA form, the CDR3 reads TGTGCCAGCAGCGACGCGGACAGAGGCGAGCAGTACTTC.